The rows below give T cell receptor beta chains drawn from one sample of a study of blood T cell repertoires in COVID-19. TCRdb's copy holds only in-frame clones and misses some; the assay was immunoSEQ multiplex PCR. The table lists around 67,000 clones, roughly 88% of them singletons, with roughly 1.9% in the top ten. Sequenced sample: peripheral blood. Receptor source: a woman aged 80 or over with active or convalescent COVID-19. Both conserved end residues are part of each CDR3. A D gene is named only where the DNA matches it firmly. Clone size is stated in some rows and not others, as once, few, many or a class when expanded.

.,13,TRBJ2-1,.,TRBV11-3,CASSLNSYNEQFF,TGTGCCAGCAGCTTGAACAGCTACAATGAGCAGTTCTTC
TRBD2,14,TRBJ2-1,.,TRBV5-6,CASSLGGWDNEQFF,TGTGCCAGCAGCCTCGGGGGGTGGGACAATGAGCAGTTCTTC
TRBD2,19,TRBJ2-5,.,TRBV10-3,CAISDPPGLAGGPPETQYF,TGTGCCATCAGTGACCCCCCGGGACTAGCGGGAGGGCCCCCAGAGACCCAGTACTTC
TRBD2,17,TRBJ2-4,.,TRBV6-2/TRBV6-3,CASSTGTSGAYGDIQYF,TGTGCCAGCAGCACCGGGACTAGCGGGGCCTACGGGGACATTCAGTACTTC
TRBD2,13,TRBJ2-2,.,TRBV19,CASSTNAGEELFF,TGTGCCAGTAGCACCAACGCGGGGGAGGAGCTGTTTTTT
.,13,TRBJ2-7,few,TRBV6-5,CASSPNNLYEQYF,TGTGCCAGCAGTCCCAACAACCTCTACGAGCAGTACTTC
.,15,TRBJ1-6,.,TRBV5-1,CASSLEGGSDSPLHF,TGCGCCAGCAGCTTGGAAGGCGGCAGTGATTCACCCCTCCACTTT
TRBD1,13,TRBJ1-5,.,TRBV19,CASSMDRNQPQHF,TGTGCCAGTAGTATGGACAGGAATCAGCCCCAGCATTTT
TRBD1,15,TRBJ1-2,.,TRBV18,CASSPTRDRVYGYTF,TGTGCCAGCTCACCTACCCGGGACAGGGTTTATGGCTACACCTTC
TRBD1,15,TRBJ1-2,.,TRBV7-8,CASSFAPGGGFGYTF,TGTGCCAGCAGCTTTGCTCCAGGGGGCGGTTTTGGCTACACCTTC
TRBD1,15,TRBJ1-1,.,TRBV18,CASSPREGGNTEAFF,TGTGCCAGCTCACCACGGGAAGGGGGCAACACTGAAGCTTTCTTT
.,14,TRBJ2-5,.,TRBV11-2,CASSLEITRETQYF,TGTGCCAGCAGCTTAGAGATTACCCGGGAGACCCAGTACTTC
TRBD1,13,TRBJ1-2,.,TRBV7-9,CASSYLTGRGYTF,TGTGCCAGCAGCTACCTGACAGGGCGCGGCTACACCTTC
.,15,TRBJ1-5,few,TRBV6-2/TRBV6-3,CASSYSRGHNQPQHF,TGTGCCAGCAGTTACAGCCGGGGTCATAATCAGCCCCAGCATTTT
TRBD1,16,TRBJ1-5,.,TRBV23-1,CASSHHGQGANQPQHF,TGCGCCAGCAGTCATCATGGACAGGGGGCAAATCAGCCCCAGCATTTT
TRBD2,15,TRBJ2-1,.,TRBV24-1,CATSDPGGPVNEQFF,TGTGCCACCAGTGATCCGGGAGGGCCCGTCAATGAGCAGTTCTTC
TRBD1,13,TRBJ1-1,.,TRBV29-1,CSVEKGARTEAFF,TGCAGCGTTGAGAAGGGGGCGCGGACTGAAGCTTTCTTT
.,15,TRBJ1-6,.,TRBV7-2,CASSLGGLENSPLHF,TGTGCCAGCAGCTTAGGGGGACTCGAGAATTCACCCCTCCACTTT
.,12,TRBJ2-5,.,TRBV5-1,CASSLEAETQYF,TGCGCCAGCAGCCTTGAGGCAGAGACCCAGTACTTC
TRBD2,19,TRBJ2-3,.,TRBV4-2,CASSQDWVAGGPGTDTQYF,TGTGCCAGCAGCCAAGATTGGGTAGCGGGAGGGCCCGGGACAGATACGCAGTATTTT
.,15,TRBJ2-2,.,TRBV4-3,CASSLALKVAGELFF,TGCGCCAGCAGCCTAGCCCTAAAAGTCGCCGGGGAGCTGTTTTTT
.,14,TRBJ1-2,.,TRBV15,CATSRARGTDGYTF,TGTGCCACCAGCAGAGCTCGGGGGACGGATGGCTACACCTTC
.,16,TRBJ2-5,.,TRBV27,CASSRGFGSGQETQYF,TGTGCCAGCAGCCGGGGGTTTGGGTCAGGCCAAGAGACCCAGTACTTC
TRBD2,15,TRBJ2-1,.,TRBV5-4,CASSLKLAGRDEQFF,TGTGCCAGCAGCTTGAAACTAGCGGGACGGGATGAGCAGTTCTTC
.,15,TRBJ1-5,once,TRBV7-2,CASSSYRVSNQPQHF,TGTGCCAGCAGTTCATACAGGGTTAGCAATCAGCCCCAGCATTTT
.,13,TRBJ2-4,.,TRBV9,CASSEDTKNIQYF,TGTGCCAGCAGCGAGGACACAAAAAACATTCAGTACTTC
.,13,TRBJ1-6,.,TRBV30,CAWSEGNNSPLHF,TGTGCCTGGAGTGAGGGGAACAATTCACCCCTCCACTTT
.,13,TRBJ2-7,.,TRBV29-1,CSILTGQTYEQYF,TGCAGCATTCTGACAGGACAAACCTACGAGCAGTACTTC
.,15,TRBJ1-2,.,TRBV2,CASRKEGGAAYGYTF,TGTGCCAGCAGGAAAGAGGGGGGGGCTGCCTATGGCTACACCTTC
TRBD1,17,TRBJ1-6,few,TRBV4-3,CASSQDGRGGAGSPLHF,TGCGCCAGCAGCCAAGATGGGCGAGGGGGCGCGGGTTCACCCCTCCACTTT
.,13,TRBJ1-2,.,TRBV27,CASSLSGVYGYTF,TGTGCCAGCAGTTTATCAGGAGTTTATGGCTACACCTTC
TRBD1,15,TRBJ1-1,.,TRBV7-8,CASSSDRVGHTEAFF,TGTGCCAGCAGCTCAGACAGGGTTGGGCACACTGAAGCTTTCTTT
TRBD2,16,TRBJ2-3,.,TRBV5-1,CASSLGGTSGTDTQYF,TGCGCCAGCAGCTTGGGAGGGACTAGCGGCACAGATACGCAGTATTTT
.,17,TRBJ2-3,.,TRBV4-1,CASSQTSPASRTDTQYF,TGCGCCAGCAGCCAAACCTCCCCGGCTAGCCGCACAGATACGCAGTATTTT
.,13,TRBJ1-5,.,TRBV4-1,CASSPLTGQPQHF,TGCGCCAGCAGCCCACTTACAGGGCAGCCCCAGCATTTT
TRBD1,15,TRBJ2-2,few,TRBV2,CASSDDRGRTGELFF,TGTGCCAGCAGTGACGACAGGGGACGGACCGGGGAGCTGTTTTTT
.,18,TRBJ2-2,.,TRBV5-1,CASSLAFHAGEIIGELFF,TGCGCCAGCAGCTTGGCTTTCCACGCAGGCGAGATCATCGGGGAGCTGTTTTTT
TRBD2,16,TRBJ2-3,.,TRBV5-4,CASSPHSGVSTDTQYF,TGTGCCAGCAGCCCTCATAGCGGGGTGAGCACAGATACGCAGTATTTT
.,17,TRBJ1-2,.,TRBV27,CASSLGGGQGELDGYTF,TGTGCCAGCAGTTTAGGGGGGGGTCAGGGCGAGTTAGATGGCTACACCTTC
.,15,TRBJ2-5,.,TRBV7-2,CASSLVRLFEETQYF,TGTGCCAGCAGCTTAGTTCGACTTTTTGAAGAGACCCAGTACTTC
.,13,TRBJ1-4,.,TRBV7-9,CASSLYTGEKLFF,TGTGCCAGCAGCTTATATACGGGTGAAAAACTGTTTTTT
TRBD2,18,TRBJ2-2,.,TRBV9,CASSPRTSGPPNTGELFF,TGTGCCAGCAGCCCCCGGACTAGCGGACCCCCGAACACCGGGGAGCTGTTTTTT
TRBD2,14,TRBJ2-1,.,TRBV27,CASSPGLAGNEQFF,TGTGCCAGTTCTCCGGGACTAGCGGGAAATGAGCAGTTCTTC
TRBD1,15,TRBJ2-3,.,TRBV7-3,CASSPPGQGGDTQYF,TGTGCCAGCAGCCCGCCGGGACAGGGCGGAGATACGCAGTATTTT